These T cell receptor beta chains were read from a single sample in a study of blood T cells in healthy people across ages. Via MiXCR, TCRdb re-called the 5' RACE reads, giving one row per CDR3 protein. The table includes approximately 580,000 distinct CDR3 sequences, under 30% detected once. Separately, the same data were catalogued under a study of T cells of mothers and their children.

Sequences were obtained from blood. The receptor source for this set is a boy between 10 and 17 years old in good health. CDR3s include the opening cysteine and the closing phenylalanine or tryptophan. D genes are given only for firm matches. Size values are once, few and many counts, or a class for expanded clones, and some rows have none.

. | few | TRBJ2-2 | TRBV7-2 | TGTGCCAGCAGCTTAGGTAGCGGACTACCCACCGGGGAGCTGTTTTTT | CASSLGSGLPTGELFF
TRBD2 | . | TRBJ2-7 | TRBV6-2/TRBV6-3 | TGTGCCAGCAGTTACTCGACTAGCGGGACCTACGAGCAGTACTTC | CASSYSTSGTYEQYF
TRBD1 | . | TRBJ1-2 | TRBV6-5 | TGTGCCAGCAGTTCCGGGACAGGGAAACTCTATGGCTACACCTTC | CASSSGTGKLYGYTF
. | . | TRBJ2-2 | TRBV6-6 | TGTGCCAGCAGTTACGGGGCTCGGTACACCGGGGAGCTGTTTTTT | CASSYGARYTGELFF
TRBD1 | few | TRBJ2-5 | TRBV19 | TGTGCCACCAAACCGGGACAGGACCAAGAGACCCAGTACTTC | CATKPGQDQETQYF
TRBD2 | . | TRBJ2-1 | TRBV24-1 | TGTGCCACCAGTGGTCCGGGACTAGCGGGGCCGTCCTCCTACAATGAGCAGTTCTTC | CATSGPGLAGPSSYNEQFF
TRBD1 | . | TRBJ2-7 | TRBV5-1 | TGCGCCAGCAGCGACGGGACAGGATTACACTACGAGCAGTACTTC | CASSDGTGLHYEQYF
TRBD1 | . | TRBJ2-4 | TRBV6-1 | TGTGCCAGTACTCGACAGGGGGCGGCCAAAAACATTCAGTACTTC | CASTRQGAAKNIQYF
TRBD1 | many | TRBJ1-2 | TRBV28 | TGTGCCAGCAGTCTACTCGGGACAGGGGGCTACACCTTC | CASSLLGTGGYTF
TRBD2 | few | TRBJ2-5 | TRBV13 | TGTGCCAGCAGCTTAAGGCTAGCGGGAGACGAGACCCAGTACTTC | CASSLRLAGDETQYF
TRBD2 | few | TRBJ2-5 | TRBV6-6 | TGTGCCAGCAGTTTCGAGACTAGCGGGACTGGGGAGACCCAGTACTTC | CASSFETSGTGETQYF
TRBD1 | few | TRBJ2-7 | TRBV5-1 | TGCGCCAGCAGCAAAGACAGGGTAAGCTCCTACGAGCAGTACTTC | CASSKDRVSSYEQYF
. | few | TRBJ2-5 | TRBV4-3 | TGCGCCAGCAGCCAAGATGGGGGTGGACAAGAGACCCAGTACTTC | CASSQDGGGQETQYF
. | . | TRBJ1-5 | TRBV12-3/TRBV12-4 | TGTGCCAGCAGTTTAAGCAGGGTCCCCCATCAGCCCCAGCATTTT | CASSLSRVPHQPQHF
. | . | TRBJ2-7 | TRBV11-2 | TGTGCCAGCAGCCCGAAGGGGGTTAAAATCAACTTCTCCGAGCAGTACTTC | CASSPKGVKINFSEQYF
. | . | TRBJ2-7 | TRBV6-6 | TGTGCCAGCGGTTCCACGCGGTCCTACGAGCAGTACTTC | CASGSTRSYEQYF
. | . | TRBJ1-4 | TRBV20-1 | TGCAGTGCTATTGGCTTCCGGGGATCAACTAATGAAAAACTGTTTTTT | CSAIGFRGSTNEKLFF
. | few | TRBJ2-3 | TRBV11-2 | TGTGCCAGCAGCTTAGGGTATTCGGGGGCTAGCACAGATACGCAGTATTTT | CASSLGYSGASTDTQYF
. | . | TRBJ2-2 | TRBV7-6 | TGTGCCAGCAGCTTAGTTAGCCTCAGGGACACCGGGGAGCTGTTTTTT | CASSLVSLRDTGELFF
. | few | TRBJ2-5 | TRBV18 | TGTGCCAGCTCACCTAGAGTCTATGAGACCCAGTACTTC | CASSPRVYETQYF
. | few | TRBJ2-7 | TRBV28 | TGTGCCAGCAGTTCGTATCCGGGCTCCAGCTCCTACGAGCAGTACTTC | CASSSYPGSSSYEQYF
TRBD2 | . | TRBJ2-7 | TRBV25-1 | TGTGCCAGCTCTCCCGGGACTAGCGGGGTCTCCTCCTACGAGCAGTACTTC | CASSPGTSGVSSYEQYF
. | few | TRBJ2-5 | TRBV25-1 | TGTGCCAGCAGTGAATTGTGGGGCAGGGAAGAGACCCAGTACTTC | CASSELWGREETQYF
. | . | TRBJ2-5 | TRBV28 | TGTGCCAGCAGTCCTGCGGGACCAGAGACCCAGTACTTC | CASSPAGPETQYF
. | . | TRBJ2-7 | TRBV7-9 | TGTGCCAGCAGCGTCGACAATCCCTACGAGCAGTCCTTC | CASSVDNPYEQSF
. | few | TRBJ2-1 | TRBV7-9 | TGTGCCAGCAGCTTAGTTGCAGCAAACAATGAGCAGTTCTTC | CASSLVAANNEQFF
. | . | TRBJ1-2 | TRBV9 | TGTGCCAGCAGCGGGCGAGACTATGGCTACACCTTC | CASSGRDYGYTF
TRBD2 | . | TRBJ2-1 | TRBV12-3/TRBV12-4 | TGTGCCGCCCAGCGGGGGAACTACAATGAGCAGTTCTTC | CAAQRGNYNEQFF
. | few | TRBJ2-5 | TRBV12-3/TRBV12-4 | TGTGCCAGTTACCATCGGGGCGGGGAGACCCAGTACTTC | CASYHRGGETQYF
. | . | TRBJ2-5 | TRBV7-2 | TGTGCCAGCAGCTTTCTTCGGGCAGGCCTATCCCAAGAGACTCAGTACTTC | CASSFLRAGLSQETQYF
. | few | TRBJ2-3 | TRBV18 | TGTGCCAGCTCACCGACGCTAGATACGCAGTATTTT | CASSPTLDTQYF
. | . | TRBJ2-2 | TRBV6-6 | TGTGCCAGCAGCGTTACAGGGAACACCGGGGAGCTGTTTTTT | CASSVTGNTGELFF
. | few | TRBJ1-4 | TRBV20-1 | TGCAGTGCTAGAGATTCGCCCCTAAATGAAAAACTGTTTTTT | CSARDSPLNEKLFF
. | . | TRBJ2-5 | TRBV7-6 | TGTGTCAGCAGCTTATCCCCGCCCTTACAAGAGACCCAGTACTTC | CVSSLSPPLQETQYF
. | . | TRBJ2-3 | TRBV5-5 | TGTGCCAGCAGCTCTTCTGGTCGTAAAGATGGTACAGATACGCAGTATTTT | CASSSSGRKDGTDTQYF
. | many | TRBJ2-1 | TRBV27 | TGTGCCAGCAGTTTTGGACCTAATGAGCAGTTCTTC | CASSFGPNEQFF
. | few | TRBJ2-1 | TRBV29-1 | TGCAGCGTTGAAGACAGGATGGGTTTCAATGAGCAGCTCTTC | CSVEDRMGFNEQLF
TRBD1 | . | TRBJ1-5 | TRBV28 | TGTGCCAGCAGTCACAGGGGGATAACGGTTGGTCAGCCCCAGCATTTT | CASSHRGITVGQPQHF
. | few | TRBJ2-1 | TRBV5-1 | TGCGCCAGCAGCTTGGGTCTAGCTGAGTCCTACAATGAGCAGTTCTTC | CASSLGLAESYNEQFF
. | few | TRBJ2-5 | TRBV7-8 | TGTGCCAGCAGCGCGGAGACCCAGTACTTC | CASSAETQYF
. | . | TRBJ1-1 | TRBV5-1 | TGCGCCAGCAGCTTGTCGGGGGAAACTGAAGCTTTCTTT | CASSLSGETEAFF
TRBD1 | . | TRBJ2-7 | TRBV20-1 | TGCAGTGCTAGAAGGGTAGGGGGACAGGACGCCTACGAGCAGTACTTC | CSARRVGGQDAYEQYF
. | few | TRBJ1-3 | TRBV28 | TGTGCCAGCAGTCTGGGGGTGGGAAACACCATATATTTT | CASSLGVGNTIYF
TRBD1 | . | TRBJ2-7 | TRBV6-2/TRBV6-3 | TGTGCCAGCAGTTACATCATCGGGACAGGGGGCAGGTACGAGCAGTACTTC | CASSYIIGTGGRYEQYF
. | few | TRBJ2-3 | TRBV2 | TGTGCCAGCATCTCTAGCTTAGACACAGATACGCAGTATTTT | CASISSLDTDTQYF
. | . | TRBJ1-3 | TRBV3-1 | TGTGCCAGCAGCCGGGACGCTGTCCCTGGAAACACCATATATTTT | CASSRDAVPGNTIYF
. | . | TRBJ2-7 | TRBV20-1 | TGCAGTGCTAGAGATCTCCGGGGGACCCCCTACGAGCAGTACTTC | CSARDLRGTPYEQYF
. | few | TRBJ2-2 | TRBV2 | TGTGCCAGCAAGGACCCAGGGGAGCTGTTTTTT | CASKDPGELFF
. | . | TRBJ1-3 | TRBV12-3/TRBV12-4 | TGTGCCAGCAGTTTCGGCCGGGGGTCCATCTCGCCCGACTCTGGAAACACCATATATTTT | CASSFGRGSISPDSGNTIYF
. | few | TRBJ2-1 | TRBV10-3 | TGTCCCATCAGTGAGCGTGGCTACAATGAGCAGTTCTTC | CPISERGYNEQFF
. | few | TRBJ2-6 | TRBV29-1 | TGCAGCGTTGAAGATGGGGCCAACGTCCTGACTTTC | CSVEDGANVLTF
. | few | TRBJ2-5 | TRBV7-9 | TGTGCCAGCAGCTCAATTCGGGACGCCGAGACCCAGTACTTC | CASSSIRDAETQYF
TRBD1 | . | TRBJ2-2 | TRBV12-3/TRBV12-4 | TGTGCCAGCAGGACAGGGTACGCCGGGGAGCTGTTTTTT | CASRTGYAGELFF
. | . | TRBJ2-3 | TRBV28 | TGTGCCAGCACCCCGGGACCGAACACAGATACGCAGTATTTT | CASTPGPNTDTQYF
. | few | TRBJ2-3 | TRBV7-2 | TGTGCCAGCAACGAAGGGTCGGGGTCAGATACGCAGTATTTT | CASNEGSGSDTQYF
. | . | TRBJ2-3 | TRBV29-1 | TGCAGCGTTGAAGGTCCCCTAAAATCCACAGATACGCAGTATTTT | CSVEGPLKSTDTQYF
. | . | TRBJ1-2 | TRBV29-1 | TGCAGCGTTGAAGATTCGGTTGGGGGGAGCTACACCTTC | CSVEDSVGGSYTF
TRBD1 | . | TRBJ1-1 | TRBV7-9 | TGTGCCAGCAGCTCCGGGACCGGGACAGTGAACACTGAAGCTTTCTTT | CASSSGTGTVNTEAFF
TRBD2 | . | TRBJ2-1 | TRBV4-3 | TGCGCCAGCAGCCAAGAATCTAGCGGGGGCGGTTACAATGAGCAGTTCTTC | CASSQESSGGGYNEQFF
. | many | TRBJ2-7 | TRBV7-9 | TGTGCCAGCAGCTTAGTACCCTACGAGCAGTACTTC | CASSLVPYEQYF